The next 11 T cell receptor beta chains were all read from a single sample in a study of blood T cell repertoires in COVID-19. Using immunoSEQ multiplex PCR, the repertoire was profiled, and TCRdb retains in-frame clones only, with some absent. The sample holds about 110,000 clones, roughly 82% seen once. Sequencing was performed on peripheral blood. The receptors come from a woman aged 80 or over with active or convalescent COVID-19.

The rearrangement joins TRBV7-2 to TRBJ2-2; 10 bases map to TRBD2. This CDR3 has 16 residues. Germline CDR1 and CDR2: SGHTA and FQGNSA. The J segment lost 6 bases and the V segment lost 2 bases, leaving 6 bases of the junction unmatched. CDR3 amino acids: CASSLRASGSSGELFF. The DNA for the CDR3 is TGTGCCAGCAGCTTACGGGCTAGCGGGAGTTCCGGGGAGCTGTTTTTT.

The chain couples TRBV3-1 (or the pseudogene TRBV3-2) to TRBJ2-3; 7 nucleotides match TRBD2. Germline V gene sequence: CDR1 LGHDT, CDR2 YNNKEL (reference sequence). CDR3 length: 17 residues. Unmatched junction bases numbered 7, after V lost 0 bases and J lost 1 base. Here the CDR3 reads CASSQEPQRERTDTQYF. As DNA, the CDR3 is TGTGCCAGCAGCCAAGAGCCCCAGCGGGAACGCACAGATACGCAGTATTTT.

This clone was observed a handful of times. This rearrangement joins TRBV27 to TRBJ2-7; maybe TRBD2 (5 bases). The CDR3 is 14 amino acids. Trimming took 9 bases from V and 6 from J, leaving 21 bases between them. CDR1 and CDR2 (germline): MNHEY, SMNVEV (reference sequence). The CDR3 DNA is TGTGCCAGTCGGACTCCCGGTCGGCTACGCGAGCAGTACTTC. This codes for CASRTPGRLREQYF.

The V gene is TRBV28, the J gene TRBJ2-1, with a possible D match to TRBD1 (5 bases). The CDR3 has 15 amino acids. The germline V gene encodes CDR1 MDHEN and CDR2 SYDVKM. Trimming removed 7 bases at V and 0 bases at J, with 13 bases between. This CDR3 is CASTRTSGSYNEQFF. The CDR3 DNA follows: TGTGCCAGCACCCGGACAAGTGGCTCCTACAATGAGCAGTTCTTC.

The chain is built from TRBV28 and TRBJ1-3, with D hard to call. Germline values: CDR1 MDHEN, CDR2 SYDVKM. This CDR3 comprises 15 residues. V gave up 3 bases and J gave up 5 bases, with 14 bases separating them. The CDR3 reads CASSLGEGRRNTIYF. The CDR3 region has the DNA TGTGCCAGCAGTTTGGGTGAGGGTAGGAGAAACACCATATATTTT.

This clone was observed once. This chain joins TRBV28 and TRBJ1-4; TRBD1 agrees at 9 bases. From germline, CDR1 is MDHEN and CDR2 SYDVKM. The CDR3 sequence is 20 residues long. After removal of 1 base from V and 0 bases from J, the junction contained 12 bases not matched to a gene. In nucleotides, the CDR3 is TGTGCCAGCAGTTTATCCCCCCGGGACAGGGTGGAAGCAACTAATGAAAAACTGTTTTTT. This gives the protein CASSLSPRDRVEATNEKLFF.

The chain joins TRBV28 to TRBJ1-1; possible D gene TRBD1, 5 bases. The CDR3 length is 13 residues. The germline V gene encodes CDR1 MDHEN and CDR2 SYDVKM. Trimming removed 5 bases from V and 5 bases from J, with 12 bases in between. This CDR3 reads CASSRQGGTEAFF. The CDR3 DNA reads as TGTGCCAGCAGTCGGCAGGGTGGAACTGAAGCTTTCTTT.

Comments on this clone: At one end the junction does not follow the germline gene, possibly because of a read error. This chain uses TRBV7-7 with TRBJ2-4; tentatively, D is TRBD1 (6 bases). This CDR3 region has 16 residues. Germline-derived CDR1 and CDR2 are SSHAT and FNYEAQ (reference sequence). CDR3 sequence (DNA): TGTGCTAGCAGCTGGGGGCCCGCTCGGGCCAAAAACATTCAGTACTTC. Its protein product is CASSWGPARAKNIQYF.

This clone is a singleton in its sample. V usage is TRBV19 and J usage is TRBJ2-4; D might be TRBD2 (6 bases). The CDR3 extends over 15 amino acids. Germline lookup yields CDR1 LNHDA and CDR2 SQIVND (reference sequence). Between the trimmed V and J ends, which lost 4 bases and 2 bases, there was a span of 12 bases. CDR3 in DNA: TGTGCCAGTAGTAAGGAGGGGCGATCCAAAAACATTCAGTACTTC. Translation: CASSKEGRSKNIQYF.

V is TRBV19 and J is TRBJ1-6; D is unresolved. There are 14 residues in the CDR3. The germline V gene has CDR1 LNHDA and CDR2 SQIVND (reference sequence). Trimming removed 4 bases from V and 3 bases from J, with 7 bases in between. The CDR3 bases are TGTGCCAGTAGTACCGGGATCTATAATTCACCCCTCCACTTT. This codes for CASSTGIYNSPLHF.

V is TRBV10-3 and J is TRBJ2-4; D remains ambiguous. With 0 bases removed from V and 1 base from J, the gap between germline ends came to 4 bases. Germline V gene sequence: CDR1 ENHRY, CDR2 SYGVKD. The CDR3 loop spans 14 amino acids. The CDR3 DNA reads TGTGCCATCAGTGAGTCCTTGGCCAAAAACATTCAGTACTTC. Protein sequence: CAISESLAKNIQYF.